The clone carrying this T cell receptor beta chain was recorded only once. Germline assignment: CDR1 SGHTA and CDR2 FQGNSA. Trimming pared 5 bases from V and 7 bases from J, leaving 17 bases between. The CDR3 loop spans 14 amino acids. The data belong to a study of blood T cell repertoires in COVID-19. Study background: Italy, Spain and the United States were the sources of the convalescent and acute COVID-19 samples.

In the original processing: Reference gene primer amplification gave estimated nucleated cell counts. Profiled with immunoSEQ multiplex PCR; TCRdb holds only in-frame clones, not every one. That table supplies the V and J calls and clone size; D and trimming were determined from the DNA. The sample contains over 25,000 clones, less than 85% of which appear only once. This TCR was sampled from a woman aged 80 or over with acute or convalescent COVID-19. The sample taken for sequencing was peripheral blood. V usage is TRBV7-2 and J usage is TRBJ1-2; maybe TRBD1 (6 bases). The CDR3: CASSVIARGGGYTF. CDR3 sequence (DNA): TGTGCCAGCAGCGTTATCGCAAGGGGGGGTGGCTACACCTTC.